Below are 12 T cell receptor beta chains sequenced from a single sample in a study of cytomegalovirus exposure and HLA in healthy donors. The PCR contained 60 Vbeta and 13 Jbeta primers. TCRdb keeps only in-frame clones here, not all; method: immunoSEQ multiplex PCR. The sample lists approximately 190,000 clones; about 80% were seen once. Material for sequencing was PBMCs. The receptor source for this set is a woman aged 45-60 years in good health and CMV-seropositive.

CDR3: CAWGGLSGNTIYF. CDR3 DNA sequence: TGTGCCTGGGGGGGCCTCTCTGGAAACACCATATATTTT. The chain couples TRBV30 to TRBJ1-3; possibly TRBD1 for D (6 bases). Germline V gene data show CDR1 as GTSNPN and CDR2 as SVGIG (reference sequence). This CDR3 is 13 amino acids long. V was cut by 5 bases and J by 0 bases, with 8 bases left in between.

This clone was seen a single time. The chain has TRBV5-1 and TRBJ1-6; a possible D gene is TRBD1 (5 bases). V was trimmed by 5 bases and J by 5 bases, leaving 11 bases between them. This CDR3 comprises 14 residues. Germline V gene data show CDR1 as SGHRS and CDR2 as YFSETQ. The CDR3 bases are TGCGCCAGCAGGATAACAGGAGATAATTCACCCCTCCACTTT. As protein: CASRITGDNSPLHF.

The V call is TRBV30, the J call TRBJ2-5; D unresolved. Trimming took off 0 bases at V and 5 bases at J, with 10 bases between the two ends. This CDR3 contains 13 residues. Per the germline V gene, CDR1 is GTSNPN and CDR2 is SVGIG (reference sequence). CDR3 amino acids: CAWSVGNGETQYF. DNA for the CDR3: TGTGCCTGGAGTGTAGGCAACGGGGAGACCCAGTACTTC.

The chain carries TRBV28 and TRBJ1-1; D possibly corresponds to TRBD1 (6 bases). Trimming cost V 1 base and J 4 bases, with 13 bases left between them. The CDR3 totals 15 residues. The germline gives CDR1 MDHEN, CDR2 SYDVKM. The CDR3 reads CASSLSRGGSTEAFF. Written as DNA, the CDR3 is TGTGCCAGCAGTTTATCAAGGGGGGGGAGCACTGAAGCTTTCTTT.

The chain has TRBV5-4 and TRBJ2-7, with D perhaps TRBD1 (5 bases). The germline V gene encodes CDR1 SGHNT and CDR2 YYREEE (reference sequence). The CDR3 contains 14 residues. Deletions cut 2 bases from V and 2 bases from J, with 11 bases between. Here the CDR3 reads CASSLSTDAYEQYF. The CDR3 nucleotides are TGTGCCAGCAGCTTATCGACAGACGCCTACGAGCAGTACTTC.

This chain uses TRBV6-5 with TRBJ2-7; 8 nucleotides align to TRBD2. The CDR3 is 15 residues long. V gave up 5 bases and J gave up 3 bases; unmatched junction bases: 9. CDR1 is MNHEY, CDR2 SVGAGI, per germline. The CDR3 loop is CASSVDGGGNYEQYF. In DNA form, the CDR3 reads TGTGCCAGCAGTGTTGACGGGGGGGGCAACTACGAGCAGTACTTC.

The gene calls are TRBV5-4 and TRBJ2-1, with 11 bases fitting TRBD2. Germline values: CDR1 SGHNT, CDR2 YYREEE (reference sequence). V lost 3 bases, J lost 0 bases, and 5 bases stayed unmatched. The length of the CDR3 is 17 residues. Here the CDR3 DNA reads TGTGCCAGCAGCTCCCCGACTAGCGGGGTCTCCTACAATGAGCAGTTCTTC. Encoded protein: CASSSPTSGVSYNEQFF.

V is TRBV2 and J is TRBJ1-4; 8 positions agree with TRBD1. The ends lost 6 bases at V and 7 bases at J; junction bases unmatched: 4. The CDR3 is 13 residues long. Germline lookup yields CDR1 SNHLY and CDR2 FYNNEI. Here the CDR3 reads CASRSDRGEKLFF. The CDR3 DNA is TGTGCCAGCAGATCAGACAGGGGTGAAAAACTGTTTTTT.

The CDR3 spells CASSLAGQRTDTQYF. For the CDR3, the DNA is TGTGCCAGCAGCTTAGCGGGACAGCGCACAGATACGCAGTATTTT. The chain is built from TRBV11-3 and TRBJ2-3; 7 bases match TRBD1. From germline, CDR1 is SGHNT and CDR2 YENEEA. CDR3 length: 15 amino acids. V was pared by 1 base and J by 1 base, with 2 bases of the junction left unmatched.

The chain combines TRBV7-3 with TRBJ2-1; possibly TRBD2 for D (6 bases). The germline gives CDR1 SGHTA, CDR2 FQGTGA. Trimming cost V 1 base and J 0 bases, with 10 bases left between them. CDR3 length: 16 amino acids. DNA for the CDR3: TGTGCCAGCAGCTTAAGGGCGGGGAACTCCTACAATGAGCAGTTCTTC. Translating gives CASSLRAGNSYNEQFF.

This chain links TRBV7-2 with TRBJ1-1; D is perhaps TRBD1 (5 bases). With 7 bases removed from V and 0 bases from J, the gap between germline ends came to 15 bases. Germline CDR1 is SGHTA and CDR2 is FQGNSA. CDR3 length: 15 amino acids. CDR3 region: CASTSQWGMNTEAFF. For the CDR3, the DNA is TGTGCCAGCACGTCCCAGTGGGGCATGAACACTGAAGCTTTCTTT.

The rearrangement links TRBV6-5 to TRBJ2-7; possible D gene TRBD1, 7 bases. V lost 10 bases, J lost 3 bases, and 16 bases lay in between. CDR1 is MNHEY, CDR2 SVGAGI, per germline. This CDR3 contains 13 residues. The DNA of the CDR3 is TGTGCCACGTGGCGGGGACAGCTCTACGAGCAGTACTTC. This gives the protein CATWRGQLYEQYF.